This TCR beta chain was captured in a study of early T cells in non-severe SARS-CoV-2 infection. Looking at the study overall: Bulk RNA isolated from unsorted whole blood underwent sequencing; chains were not paired. Overall study results and limits: The VDJdb matching leaned toward anti-spike CD8 responses and overlooked private and CD4 specificities.

This clonotype was counted ten times or more. What it recognizes is unknown. The protocol attached unique molecular identifiers to individual cDNA molecules. TCRdb reprocessed the 5' RACE reads with MiXCR, giving one entry per CDR3 protein. The table has about 29,000 distinct CDR3 sequences, 5% seen once; the top ten hold 10% to 13%. The CDR3 runs 11 residues. Germline CDR1 SEHNR, CDR2 FQNEAQ (reference sequence). V lost 5 bases, J lost 6 bases, and 7 bases lay in between. The clonotype comes from an adult who was a healthcare worker with PCR-confirmed SARS-CoV-2 infection or an uninfected control (not recorded which). Sequencing was carried out using whole blood. The chain combines TRBV7-9 with TRBJ2-5; D gene ambiguous. Here the CDR3 reads CASSDGQTQYF. In DNA, the CDR3 is TGTGCCAGCAGCGACGGACAGACCCAGTACTTC.